Below, one T cell receptor (beta chain) is given with its context. The CDR3 is made up of 16 amino acids. The trim removed 2 bases at V and 7 bases at J, leaving 13 bases unmatched. CDR1 MNHEY and CDR2 SVGEGT come from the germline V gene. The sample is drawn from a study of blood T cell repertoires in COVID-19. About the study: The study drew acute and convalescent COVID-19 samples from the United States, Italy and Spain. T cells, B-cell-depleted T cells, or PBMCs supplied cDNA or gDNA.

Seattle's cohort entered during active infection and was followed longitudinally. Profiling relied on immunoSEQ multiplex PCR, and the TCRdb table lists in-frame clones only, not all of them. This table has about 250,000 clones, 88% appearing once. V gene TRBV6-2 or TRBV6-3 combines with J gene TRBJ1-1; TRBD1 aligns across 7 bases. Sequenced material: peripheral blood. The receptor was isolated from a woman younger than 45 with COVID-19, enrolled during active disease. CDR3 region: CASSYVTAGGFGEAFF. The CDR3 DNA reads TGTGCCAGCAGTTACGTTACGGCAGGGGGTTTCGGTGAAGCTTTCTTT.